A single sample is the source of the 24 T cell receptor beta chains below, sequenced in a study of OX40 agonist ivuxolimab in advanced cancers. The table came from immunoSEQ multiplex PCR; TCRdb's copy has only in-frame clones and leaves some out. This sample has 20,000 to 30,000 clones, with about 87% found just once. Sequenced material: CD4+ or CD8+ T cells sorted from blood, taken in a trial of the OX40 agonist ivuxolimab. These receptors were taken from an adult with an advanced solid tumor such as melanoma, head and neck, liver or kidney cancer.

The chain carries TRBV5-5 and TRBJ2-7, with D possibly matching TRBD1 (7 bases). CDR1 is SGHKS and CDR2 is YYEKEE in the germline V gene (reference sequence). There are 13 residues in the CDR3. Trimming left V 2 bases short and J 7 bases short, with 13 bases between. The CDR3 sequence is CASSFGGGGEQYF. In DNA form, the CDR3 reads TGTGCCAGCAGCTTCGGAGGGGGCGGTGAGCAGTACTTC.

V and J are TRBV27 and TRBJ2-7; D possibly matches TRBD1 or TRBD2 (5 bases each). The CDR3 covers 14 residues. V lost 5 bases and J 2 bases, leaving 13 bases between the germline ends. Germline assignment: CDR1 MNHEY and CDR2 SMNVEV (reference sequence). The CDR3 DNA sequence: TGTGCCAGCAGTCCCAGGGACCCGGCCTACGAGCAGTACTTC. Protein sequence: CASSPRDPAYEQYF.

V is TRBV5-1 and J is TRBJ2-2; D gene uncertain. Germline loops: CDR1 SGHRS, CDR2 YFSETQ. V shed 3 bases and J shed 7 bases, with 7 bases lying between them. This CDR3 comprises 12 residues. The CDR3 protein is CASSSVGGELFF. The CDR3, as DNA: TGCGCCAGCAGCTCCGTGGGCGGGGAGCTGTTTTTT.

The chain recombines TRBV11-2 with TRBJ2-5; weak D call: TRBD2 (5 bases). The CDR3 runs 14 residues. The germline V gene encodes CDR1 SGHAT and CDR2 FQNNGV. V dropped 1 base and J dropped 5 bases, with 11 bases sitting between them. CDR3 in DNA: TGTGCCAGCAGCTTAGGTGAGAGGGAGGAGACCCAGTACTTC. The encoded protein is CASSLGEREETQYF.

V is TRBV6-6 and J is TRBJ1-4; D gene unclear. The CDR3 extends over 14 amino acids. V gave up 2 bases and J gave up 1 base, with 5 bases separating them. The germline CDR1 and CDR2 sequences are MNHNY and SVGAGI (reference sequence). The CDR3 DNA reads TGTGCCAGCAGTTACGCGGGAACTAATGAAAAACTGTTTTTT. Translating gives CASSYAGTNEKLFF.

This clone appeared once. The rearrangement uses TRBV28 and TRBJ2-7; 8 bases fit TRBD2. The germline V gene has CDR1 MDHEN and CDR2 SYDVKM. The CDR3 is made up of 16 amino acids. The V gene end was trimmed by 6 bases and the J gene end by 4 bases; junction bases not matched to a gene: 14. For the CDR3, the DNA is TGTGCCAGCAGCGAGACTAGCGCTTCCATGGTATACGAGCAGTACTTC. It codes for CASSETSASMVYEQYF.

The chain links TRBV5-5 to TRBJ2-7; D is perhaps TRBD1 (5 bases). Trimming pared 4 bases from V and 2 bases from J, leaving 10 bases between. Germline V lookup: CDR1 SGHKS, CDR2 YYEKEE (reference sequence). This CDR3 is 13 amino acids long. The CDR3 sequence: CASSSRQTYEQYF. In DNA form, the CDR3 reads TGTGCCAGCAGCAGCCGACAGACCTACGAGCAGTACTTC.

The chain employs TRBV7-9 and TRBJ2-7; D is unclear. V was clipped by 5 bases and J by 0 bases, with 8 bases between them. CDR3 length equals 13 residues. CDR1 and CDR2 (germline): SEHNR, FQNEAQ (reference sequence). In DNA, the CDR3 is TGTGCCAGCAGCCAAGCCGCCTCCTACGAGCAGTACTTC. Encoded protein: CASSQAASYEQYF.

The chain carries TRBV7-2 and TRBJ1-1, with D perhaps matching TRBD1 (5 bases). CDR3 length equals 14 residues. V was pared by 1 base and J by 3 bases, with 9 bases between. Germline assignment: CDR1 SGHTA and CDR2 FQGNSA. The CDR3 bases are TGTGCCAGCAGCTTAGGGGGGGTCGACACTGAAGCTTTCTTT. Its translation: CASSLGGVDTEAFF.

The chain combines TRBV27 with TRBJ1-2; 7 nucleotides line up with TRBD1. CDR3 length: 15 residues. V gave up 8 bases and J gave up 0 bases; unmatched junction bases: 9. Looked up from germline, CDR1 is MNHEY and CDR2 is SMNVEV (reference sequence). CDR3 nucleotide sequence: TGTGCCAGCCAAACACGACAGGGTTCTAACTATGGCTACACCTTC. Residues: CASQTRQGSNYGYTF.

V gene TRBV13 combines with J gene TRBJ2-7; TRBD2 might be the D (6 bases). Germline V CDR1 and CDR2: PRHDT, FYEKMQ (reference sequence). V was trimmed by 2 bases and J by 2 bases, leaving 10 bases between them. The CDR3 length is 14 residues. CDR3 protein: CASSLRLDAYEQYF. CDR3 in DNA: TGTGCCAGCAGCTTACGACTAGATGCCTACGAGCAGTACTTC.

The CDR3 DNA sequence: TGTGCCAGCAACCAGGTGGGGGCTTACGAGCAGTACTTC. It specifies CASNQVGAYEQYF. This chain uses TRBV6-5 with TRBJ2-7; perhaps TRBD1 as D (6 bases). This CDR3 contains 13 residues. Germline V gives CDR1 MNHEY, CDR2 SVGAGI. Trimming pared 7 bases from V and 4 bases from J, leaving 14 bases between.

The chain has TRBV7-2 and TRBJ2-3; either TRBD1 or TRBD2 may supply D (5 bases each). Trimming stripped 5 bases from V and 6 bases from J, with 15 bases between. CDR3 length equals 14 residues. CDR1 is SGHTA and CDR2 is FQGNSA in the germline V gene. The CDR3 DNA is TGTGCCAGCAGCCATCGGGGCCCACCGGATACGCAGTATTTT. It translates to CASSHRGPPDTQYF.

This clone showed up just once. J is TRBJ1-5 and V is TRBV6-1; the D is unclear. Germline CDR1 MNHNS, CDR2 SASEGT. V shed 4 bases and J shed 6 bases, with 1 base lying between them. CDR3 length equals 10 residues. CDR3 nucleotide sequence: TGTGCCAGCAGTGTTCAGCCCCAGCATTTT. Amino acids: CASSVQPQHF.

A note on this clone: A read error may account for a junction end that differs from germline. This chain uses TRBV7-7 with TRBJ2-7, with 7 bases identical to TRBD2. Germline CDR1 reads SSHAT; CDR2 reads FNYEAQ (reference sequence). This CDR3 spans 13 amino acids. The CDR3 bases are TGTGCTAGCAGCTTATCGGGGGGAAGCGAGCAGTACTTC. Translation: CASSLSGGSEQYF.

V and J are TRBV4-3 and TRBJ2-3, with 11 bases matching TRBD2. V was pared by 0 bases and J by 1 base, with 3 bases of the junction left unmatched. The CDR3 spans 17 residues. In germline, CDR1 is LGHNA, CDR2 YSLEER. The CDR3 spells CASSQDPTSGGTDTQYF. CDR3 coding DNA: TGCGCCAGCAGCCAAGACCCGACTAGCGGGGGCACAGATACGCAGTATTTT.

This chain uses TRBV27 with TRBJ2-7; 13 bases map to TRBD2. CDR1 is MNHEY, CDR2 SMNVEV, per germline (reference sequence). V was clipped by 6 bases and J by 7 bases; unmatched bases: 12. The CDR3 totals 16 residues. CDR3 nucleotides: TGTGCCAGCAGGTACTCTGGACTAGCGGGGGCCGGGGAGCAGTACTTC. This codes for CASRYSGLAGAGEQYF.

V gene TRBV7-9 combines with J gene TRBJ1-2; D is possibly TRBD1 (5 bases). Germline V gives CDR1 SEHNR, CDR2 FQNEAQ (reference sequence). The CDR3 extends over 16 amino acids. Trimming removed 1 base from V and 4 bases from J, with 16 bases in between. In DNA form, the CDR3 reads TGTGCCAGCAGCTTAGTAGGGACTACGCGGTCCTATGGCTACACCTTC. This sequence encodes CASSLVGTTRSYGYTF.

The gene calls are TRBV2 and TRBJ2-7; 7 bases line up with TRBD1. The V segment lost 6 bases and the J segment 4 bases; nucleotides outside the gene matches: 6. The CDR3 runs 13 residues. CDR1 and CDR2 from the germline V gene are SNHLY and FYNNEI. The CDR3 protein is CASSTGTEYEQYF. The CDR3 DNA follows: TGTGCCAGCAGCACCGGGACAGAATACGAGCAGTACTTC.

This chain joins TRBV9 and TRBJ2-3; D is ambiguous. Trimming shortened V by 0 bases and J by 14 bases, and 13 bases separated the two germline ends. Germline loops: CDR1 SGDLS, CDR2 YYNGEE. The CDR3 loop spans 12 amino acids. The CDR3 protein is CASSVEDPPLYF. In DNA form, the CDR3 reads TGTGCCAGCAGCGTAGAAGACCCCCCTTTGTATTTT. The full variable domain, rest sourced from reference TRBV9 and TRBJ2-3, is DSGVTQTPKHLITATGQRVTLRCSPRSGDLSVYWYQQSLDQGLQFLIQYYNGEERAKGNILERFSAQQFPDLHSELNLSSLELGDSALYFCASSVEDPPLYFGPGTRLTVL.

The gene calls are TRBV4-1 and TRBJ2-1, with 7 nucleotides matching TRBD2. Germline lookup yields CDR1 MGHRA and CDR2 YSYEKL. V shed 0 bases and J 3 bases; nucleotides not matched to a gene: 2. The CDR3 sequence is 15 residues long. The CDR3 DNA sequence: TGCGCCAGCAGCCAAGATGCTAGCGGCTACAATGAGCAGTTCTTC. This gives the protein CASSQDASGYNEQFF.

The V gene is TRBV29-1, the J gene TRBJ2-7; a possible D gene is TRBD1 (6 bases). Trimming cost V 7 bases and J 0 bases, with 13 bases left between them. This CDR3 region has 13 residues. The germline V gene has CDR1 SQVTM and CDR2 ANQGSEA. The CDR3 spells CSAVQGYSYEQYF. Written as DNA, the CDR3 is TGCAGCGCCGTTCAGGGGTACTCCTACGAGCAGTACTTC.

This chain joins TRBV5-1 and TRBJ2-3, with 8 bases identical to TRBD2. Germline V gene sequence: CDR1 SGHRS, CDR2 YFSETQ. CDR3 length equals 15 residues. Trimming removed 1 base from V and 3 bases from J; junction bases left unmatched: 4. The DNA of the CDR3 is TGCGCCAGCAGCTTGAACGGGGGGGCTACAGATACGCAGTATTTT. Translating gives CASSLNGGATDTQYF.

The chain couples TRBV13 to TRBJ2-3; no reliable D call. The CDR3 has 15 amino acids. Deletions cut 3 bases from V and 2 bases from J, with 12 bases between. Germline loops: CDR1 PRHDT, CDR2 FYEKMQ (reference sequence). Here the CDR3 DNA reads TGTGCCAGCAGCTTCCGGGTACCCATCACAGATACGCAGTATTTT. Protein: CASSFRVPITDTQYF.